The entry that follows covers one T cell receptor (beta chain) sequence. Its target is unknown. A single record per CDR3 protein comes from TCRdb applying MiXCR to the RT-PCR reads. The sample holds fewer than 550,000 distinct CDR3 sequences; about 25% are singletons and the top ten take around 2%. The CDR3 runs 14 residues. Trimming took off 4 bases at V and 4 bases at J, with 13 bases between the two ends. Per germline, CDR1 MNHEY and CDR2 SVGAGI. These data belong to a study of response to subunit inactivated influenza vaccine. Study results and caveats: After each seasonal influenza vaccination, few new T cells are recruited, the authors suggested.

This rearrangement joins TRBV6-5 to TRBJ1-2; a weak D match, TRBD1 (6 bases). Here the sequenced sample was CD4+ T cells sorted from PBMCs, taken 4 to 6 days after vaccination. This receptor was identified in a man in his forties or fifties who received an inactivated influenza vaccine. DNA of the CDR3: TGTGCCAGCAGTTCCGGACAGCACCGCTATGGCTACACCTTC. This sequence encodes CASSSGQHRYGYTF.